What follows are 32 T cell receptor beta chains derived from one specimen sequenced in a study of T cell repertoires in ileal Crohn's disease. Repertoires were generated with immunoSEQ multiplex PCR, while TCRdb's copy carries only in-frame clones and drops some. The sample has over 14,000 clones, roughly 78% seen once. The sample comprised ileal tissue. The receptors were gathered from an adult with Crohn's disease.

The CDR3 nucleotides are TGCGCCAGCAGCTTGGGACAGGGGAGCTCCTACGAGCAGTACGTC. This translates into CASSLGQGSSYEQYV. This chain links TRBV5-1 with TRBJ2-7; 8 bases line up with TRBD1. Germline loops: CDR1 SGHRS, CDR2 YFSETQ. The CDR3 is 15 residues long. V lost 0 bases and J lost 0; bases outside the gene matches: 2.

The rearrangement joins TRBV4-1 to TRBJ1-6; D remains ambiguous. The CDR3 contains 15 residues. Germline-derived CDR1 and CDR2 are MGHRA and YSYEKL. With 3 bases removed from V and 7 bases from J, the gap between germline ends came to 13 bases. The CDR3 is CASSHARSLNSPLHF. The DNA for the CDR3 is TGCGCCAGCAGCCACGCTCGGAGTTTGAATTCACCCCTCCACTTT.

The chain recombines TRBV27 with TRBJ2-1; 15 positions agree with TRBD2. V shed 6 bases and J 2 bases; nucleotides not matched to a gene: 8. Germline V gene sequence: CDR1 MNHEY, CDR2 SMNVEV (reference sequence). The CDR3 loop spans 18 amino acids. The CDR3, as DNA: TGTGCCAGCAGCCCCGGACTAGCGGGAGGGCCGCCCTACAATGAGCAGTTCTTC. It codes for CASSPGLAGGPPYNEQFF.

This clone was counted once. The V gene is TRBV5-5, the J gene TRBJ2-1; TRBD2 agrees at 10 bases. With V trimmed by 0 bases and J by 5 bases, 8 bases remained unmatched. This CDR3 spans 17 amino acids. Looked up from germline, CDR1 is SGHKS and CDR2 is YYEKEE (reference sequence). This CDR3 reads CASSLASELAGNNEQFF. CDR3 DNA sequence: TGTGCCAGCAGCTTGGCCTCGGAACTAGCGGGGAACAATGAGCAGTTCTTC.

The chain is built from TRBV27 and TRBJ2-7; D may be TRBD2 (6 bases). From germline, CDR1 is MNHEY and CDR2 SMNVEV (reference sequence). Trimming left V 5 bases short and J 6 bases short, with 14 bases between. CDR3 length: 13 amino acids. The CDR3 protein is CASSPSPGVEQYV. The DNA of the CDR3 is TGTGCCAGCAGTCCTTCCCCGGGGGTCGAGCAGTACGTC.

The rearrangement links TRBV5-4 to TRBJ2-5, with 13 positions matching TRBD2. V dropped 4 bases and J dropped 5; count of bases not matched to a gene: 8. The germline gives CDR1 SGHNT, CDR2 YYREEE (reference sequence). The CDR3 loop spans 16 amino acids. The CDR3 loop is CASSPTSGGAWETQYF. DNA of the CDR3: TGTGCCAGCAGCCCAACTAGCGGGGGGGCCTGGGAGACCCAGTACTTC.

This chain connects TRBV27 to TRBJ1-6; D may be TRBD1 (5 bases). CDR3 size: 14 residues. V was clipped by 6 bases and J by 3 bases, with 9 bases between them. Germline lookup yields CDR1 MNHEY and CDR2 SMNVEV (reference sequence). The CDR3 sequence: CASRSDSYNSPLHF. CDR3 DNA sequence: TGTGCCAGCAGGAGCGACAGCTATAATTCACCCCTCCACTTT.

This chain links TRBV30 with TRBJ1-2; unclear D gene. CDR1 and CDR2 from the germline V gene are GTSNPN and SVGIG (reference sequence). With 4 bases removed from V and 3 bases from J, the gap between germline ends came to 15 bases. The CDR3 has 14 residues. The CDR3 DNA follows: TGTGCCTGGATAAGAAGAGTCCCTTACTATGGCTACACCTTC. Amino acids: CAWIRRVPYYGYTF.

The chain uses TRBV29-1 and TRBJ2-1; possibly TRBD2 for D (6 bases). V gave up 4 bases and J gave up 4 bases, with 11 bases separating them. The CDR3 is made up of 13 amino acids. Germline values: CDR1 SQVTM, CDR2 ANQGSEA. The CDR3 DNA follows: TGCAGCGTTGTGGGCGGAGGGTACAATGAGCAGTTCTTC. Translation gives CSVVGGGYNEQFF.

The V and J genes are TRBV6-1 and TRBJ1-1; D unresolved. Germline V gene lookup returns CDR1 MNHNS and CDR2 SASEGT. CDR3 length: 14 amino acids. With 3 bases removed from V and 1 base from J, the gap between germline ends came to 9 bases. The CDR3 nucleotides are TGTGCCAGCAGTGATTTCGGGGAGAACACTGAAGCTTTCTTT. Its protein product is CASSDFGENTEAFF.

As regards this clone: Other DNA sequences in the same sample also yield this CDR3. This chain connects TRBV20-1 to TRBJ1-1; a weak D match, TRBD1 (6 bases). CDR3 size: 11 residues. Trimming took off 5 bases at V and 4 bases at J, with 8 bases between the two ends. CDR1 DFQATT and CDR2 SNEGSKA come from the germline V gene (reference sequence). The CDR3 protein is CSALQGTEAFF. CDR3 DNA: TGCAGTGCTTTACAGGGCACTGAAGCTTTCTTT.

The CDR3 DNA follows: TGTGCCAGCAGCTTGGCACAGAGTCGCACTGAAGCTTTCTTT. It is translated as CASSLAQSRTEAFF. The V and J genes are TRBV5-6 and TRBJ1-1; D is ambiguous. V lost 0 bases and J 4 bases, leaving 10 bases between the germline ends. CDR1 and CDR2 (germline): SGHDT, YYEEEE. The CDR3 has 14 amino acids.

The genes are TRBV5-6 and TRBJ1-6; possibly TRBD1 for D (5 bases). Germline V gene lookup returns CDR1 SGHDT and CDR2 YYEEEE. The CDR3 is 14 amino acids. V was shortened by 4 bases and J by 8 bases, with 13 bases between the two germline ends. The CDR3, as DNA: TGTGCCAGCAGCCGCCGGGACTGGGATTCACCCCTCCACTTT. It translates to CASSRRDWDSPLHF.

This chain uses TRBV27 with TRBJ1-5; no reliable D call. The CDR3 has 14 residues. Germline CDR1 is MNHEY and CDR2 is SMNVEV (reference sequence). Trimming cost V 2 bases and J 0 bases, with 5 bases left between them. CDR3 sequence: CASSLGSSNQPQHF. As DNA, the CDR3 is TGTGCCAGCAGTTTAGGCAGTAGCAATCAGCCCCAGCATTTT.

The V gene is TRBV29-1, the J gene TRBJ2-1, with 7 positions matching TRBD2. The CDR3 runs to 13 residues. The V and J ends lost 8 bases and 0 bases, in that order; junction bases with no gene match: 4. CDR1 is SQVTM and CDR2 is ANQGSEA in the germline V gene. The CDR3 reads CSLGGNSYNEQFF. The CDR3 bases are TGCAGCTTGGGGGGGAACTCCTACAATGAGCAGTTCTTC.

The chain combines TRBV6-1 with TRBJ1-6, with TRBD1 matching 8 bases. This CDR3 region has 15 residues. Per the germline V gene, CDR1 is MNHNS and CDR2 is SASEGT. The junction had 7 bases not matched to a gene; V was cut back by 8 bases and J by 4 bases. Here the CDR3 reads CASQTGVVYNSPLHF. In DNA form, the CDR3 reads TGTGCCAGCCAGACAGGGGTCGTTTATAATTCACCCCTCCACTTT.

This clone was picked up a small number of times. The CDR3: CASSLSGQGNYGYTF. The CDR3 DNA sequence: TGTGCCAGCAGCTTGTCGGGACAGGGGAACTATGGCTACACCTTC. This sequence joins TRBV5-4 and TRBJ1-2, with 10 bases aligning to TRBD1. The CDR3 loop spans 15 amino acids. The junction had 2 bases not matched to a gene; V was cut back by 1 base and J by 2 bases. The germline V gene has CDR1 SGHNT and CDR2 YYREEE (reference sequence).

The V call is TRBV29-1, the J call TRBJ2-3, with 9 bases aligning to TRBD2. The CDR3 consists of 15 residues. Germline V gene data show CDR1 as SQVTM and CDR2 as ANQGSEA. Germline trimming cut 3 bases from V and 7 bases from J; bases unmatched to any gene: 11. In DNA, the CDR3 is TGCAGCGTTGAGGGGGTGGCGGGAGGGCGAAATACGCAGTATTTT. Amino acid sequence: CSVEGVAGGRNTQYF.

This clone was counted only a few times. V and J are TRBV2 and TRBJ2-7; TRBD1 matches at 8 bases. The CDR3 extends over 15 amino acids. The germline CDR1 and CDR2 sequences are SNHLY and FYNNEI. The J segment lost 0 bases and the V segment lost 3 bases, leaving 4 bases of the junction unmatched. The CDR3 sequence: CASSELGQGSYEQYF. For the CDR3, the DNA is TGTGCCAGCAGTGAGTTAGGACAGGGCTCCTACGAGCAGTACTTC.

The J gene is TRBJ2-7, the V gene TRBV2, with 10 positions matching TRBD2. Trimming removed 10 bases from V and 4 bases from J; junction bases left unmatched: 13. Per the germline V gene, CDR1 is SNHLY and CDR2 is FYNNEI. The CDR3 covers 15 residues. For the CDR3, the DNA is TGTGCCATATACGAGCTAGCGGGGGATCCTTACGAGCAGTACTTC. Translated, it gives CAIYELAGDPYEQYF.

The J gene is TRBJ1-1, the V gene TRBV9; the D gene is possibly TRBD1 (6 bases). There are 15 residues in the CDR3. Germline-derived CDR1 and CDR2 are SGDLS and YYNGEE. Trimming removed 0 bases at V and 3 bases at J, with 12 bases between. The CDR3 region is CASSVGIGGDTEAFF. CDR3 nucleotides: TGTGCCAGCAGCGTAGGGATAGGGGGGGACACTGAAGCTTTCTTT.

In this sample, this clone turned up once. The chain recombines TRBV2 with TRBJ2-3; a possible D gene is TRBD2 (7 bases). Germline CDR1 is SNHLY and CDR2 is FYNNEI. CDR3 size: 17 residues. The V gene lost 4 bases and the J gene lost 0 bases, with 17 bases spanning the gap. The CDR3 DNA follows: TGTGCCAGCAGTGTCTCACCCGGGGGGCTCAGCACAGATACGCAGTATTTT. As protein: CASSVSPGGLSTDTQYF.

This chain uses TRBV5-4 with TRBJ1-1, with 9 positions matching TRBD1. Germline values: CDR1 SGHNT, CDR2 YYREEE (reference sequence). V shed 2 bases and J 6 bases; nucleotides not matched to a gene: 5. The CDR3 is 14 amino acids. The CDR3 sequence is CASSLQGADAEAFF. The CDR3 region has the DNA TGTGCCAGCAGCTTACAGGGGGCCGACGCTGAAGCTTTCTTT.

The CDR3 loop reads CASSLAMTGELFF. The CDR3 DNA reads as TGCGCCAGCAGCTTGGCCATGACCGGGGAGCTGTTTTTT. This sequence joins TRBV5-1 and TRBJ2-2; D uncertain. The V end was cut by 0 bases, the J end by 5 bases, with 5 bases between. This CDR3 contains 13 residues. CDR1 and CDR2 (germline): SGHRS, YFSETQ. Based on the CDR3 plus reference TRBV5-1 and TRBJ2-2, the full variable domain is KAGVTQTPRYLIKTRGQQVTLSCSPISGHRSVSWYQQTPGQGLQFLFEYFSETQRNKGNFPGRFSGRQFSNSRSEMNVSTLELGDSALYLCASSLAMTGELFFGEGSRLTVL.

The gene calls are TRBV19 and TRBJ2-3, with 9 bases aligning to TRBD2. This CDR3 is built from 15 residues. The trim removed 3 bases at V and 1 base at J, leaving 2 bases unmatched. CDR1 is LNHDA, CDR2 SQIVND, per germline (reference sequence). CDR3 bases: TGTGCCAGTAGTATCATAGCGGGAGGCACAGATACGCAGTATTTT. This encodes CASSIIAGGTDTQYF.

This rearrangement joins TRBV29-1 to TRBJ2-7, with 8 nucleotides matching TRBD1. V gave up 3 bases and J gave up 3 bases; unmatched junction bases: 4. Looked up from germline, CDR1 is SQVTM and CDR2 is ANQGSEA. The CDR3 has 13 amino acids. Here the CDR3 DNA reads TGCAGCGTTGATCTCACAGGGGGCTACGAGCAGTACTTC. Its translation is CSVDLTGGYEQYF.

The gene calls are TRBV15 and TRBJ2-7, with TRBD1 matching 10 bases. V dropped 9 bases and J dropped 4; count of bases not matched to a gene: 9. Germline CDR1 LNHNV, CDR2 YYDKDF (reference sequence). The CDR3 spans 14 residues. CDR3 in DNA: TGTGCCACTAAAGCCGGGACAGGGGATTACGAGCAGTACGTC. As protein: CATKAGTGDYEQYV.

The V gene is TRBV9, the J gene TRBJ2-7; D might be TRBD2 (6 bases). Germline values: CDR1 SGDLS, CDR2 YYNGEE. V was shortened by 9 bases and J by 5 bases, with 18 bases between the two germline ends. The CDR3 runs to 13 residues. The CDR3 spells CAIGRISHHEQYF. CDR3 coding DNA: TGTGCCATTGGGAGGATCTCCCACCACGAGCAGTACTTC. The full variable domain, its missing parts supplied by reference TRBV9 and TRBJ2-7, is DSGVTQTPKHLITATGQRVTLRCSPRSGDLSVYWYQQSLDQGLQFLIQYYNGEERAKGNILERFSAQQFPDLHSELNLSSLELGDSALYFCAIGRISHHEQYFGPGTRLTVT.

The rearrangement joins TRBV28 to TRBJ1-2, with TRBD1 identical over 9 bases. Looked up from germline, CDR1 is MDHEN and CDR2 is SYDVKM. Trimming at V came to 5 bases and at J to 4 bases, leaving 11 bases not matched to a gene. The CDR3 extends over 16 amino acids. CDR3 residues: CASSLDLTGGVYGYTF. The CDR3 bases are TGTGCCAGCAGTCTCGACCTGACAGGGGGGGTCTATGGCTACACCTTC.

This clone was seen just once. This sequence joins TRBV5-4 and TRBJ2-2; 8 positions match TRBD1. Germline CDR1 SGHNT, CDR2 YYREEE (reference sequence). Trimming removed 4 bases from V and 9 bases from J; junction bases left unmatched: 8. This CDR3 region has 14 residues. CDR3 sequence reads: CASSPETGDRELFF. CDR3 nucleotide sequence: TGTGCCAGCAGCCCGGAGACAGGGGACCGGGAGCTGTTTTTT.

This clone was recorded once. The chain joins TRBV2 to TRBJ2-3; 7 nucleotides align to TRBD2. V shed 8 bases, J shed 0 bases, and the junction held 5 bases outside the gene matches. CDR1 and CDR2 from the germline V gene are SNHLY and FYNNEI. The CDR3 consists of 14 residues. In DNA form, the CDR3 reads TGTGCCAGCCGGGACTACCTTAGCACAGATACGCAGTATTTT. Translated: CASRDYLSTDTQYF.

The V gene is TRBV7-9, the J gene TRBJ2-5, with 7 bases fitting TRBD2. The J call may be faulty, since TRBJ2-7 better matches the DNA end. Looked up from germline, CDR1 is SEHNR and CDR2 is FQNEAQ (reference sequence). This CDR3 comprises 15 residues. The chain's CDR3 is CASSLASGVSYEQYF. The CDR3 DNA reads as TGTGCCAGCAGCTTAGCGAGCGGGGTCTCCTACGAGCAGTACTTC.